The 23 T cell receptor beta chains reported below all come from one sample, sequenced in a study of cytomegalovirus exposure and HLA in healthy donors. The primer mix had 60 Vbeta and 13 Jbeta primers. Produced via immunoSEQ multiplex PCR; TCRdb's table is partial and in-frame only. The profile shows about 280,000 clones, over 85% of them singletons. The sequencing input was PBMCs. The receptors come from a woman between 18 and 29 years old in good health and CMV-seronegative.

The rearrangement joins TRBV29-1 to TRBJ2-1; TRBD1 might be the D (5 bases). The V gene's germline CDR1 is SQVTM and CDR2 ANQGSEA. The V end was cut by 7 bases, the J end by 6 bases, with 19 bases between. CDR3 length equals 14 residues. In DNA form, the CDR3 reads TGCAGCGCCCTACCGGGCTCAGGGCCCAATGAGCAGTTCTTC. Translated: CSALPGSGPNEQFF.

This sequence joins TRBV6-5 and TRBJ2-1, with D possibly TRBD1 on 6 matching bases. The CDR3 runs 15 residues. Germline V gives CDR1 MNHEY, CDR2 SVGAGI. The ends were cut back, 0 bases at V and 7 bases at J, with 13 bases in the middle. Written as DNA, the CDR3 is TGTGCCAGCAGTTACTCGGCAGGGGTATCAAATGAGCAGTTCTTC. Protein product: CASSYSAGVSNEQFF.

The chain joins TRBV2 to TRBJ2-3, with D tentatively TRBD2 (5 bases). The CDR3 spans 15 residues. Germline V lookup: CDR1 SNHLY, CDR2 FYNNEI. Trimming cost V 10 bases and J 2 bases, with 19 bases left between them. The CDR3 protein is CANRERARLTDTQYF. CDR3 sequence (DNA): TGTGCCAACCGAGAGAGGGCCAGGCTCACAGATACGCAGTATTTT.

V is TRBV5-1 and J is TRBJ2-1; 10 nucleotides agree with TRBD1. V shed 4 bases, J shed 9 bases, and the junction held 13 bases outside the gene matches. The CDR3 is made up of 16 amino acids. CDR1 is SGHRS and CDR2 is YFSETQ in the germline V gene. The CDR3 reads CASSPRPGQGDSEQFF. In DNA, the CDR3 is TGCGCCAGCAGCCCGAGACCTGGACAGGGGGATTCTGAGCAGTTCTTC.

The chain recombines TRBV2 with TRBJ2-1; perhaps TRBD2 as D (6 bases). The CDR3 consists of 16 residues. The germline CDR1 and CDR2 sequences are SNHLY and FYNNEI. Trimming cost V 10 bases and J 4 bases, with 23 bases left between them. The CDR3 nucleotides are TGTGCCACGGGGGACCCCGGGGCCCTCCCTTACAATGAGCAGTTCTTC. It yields the protein CATGDPGALPYNEQFF.

This clone has a single count. The CDR3 DNA follows: TGTGCCAGCAGCTTATCCAGTCGCGGGGGGTATGAGCAGTTCTTC. Translating gives CASSLSSRGGYEQFF. V and J are TRBV7-9 and TRBJ2-1; 8 nucleotides agree with TRBD2. Per germline, CDR1 SEHNR and CDR2 FQNEAQ (reference sequence). Trimming at V came to 2 bases and at J to 8 bases, leaving 8 bases not matched to a gene. CDR3 length equals 15 residues.

This chain uses TRBV7-3 with TRBJ1-1, with D unresolved. V lost 2 bases and J lost 0, with 4 bases in between. This CDR3 comprises 13 residues. Germline V gene lookup returns CDR1 SGHTA and CDR2 FQGTGA. The CDR3 here is CASSLFMNTEAFF. The CDR3 nucleotides are TGTGCCAGCAGCTTATTTATGAACACTGAAGCTTTCTTT.

In nucleotides, the CDR3 is TGTGCCAGCAGTCCAACAGGTTTCAATCAGCCCCAGCATTTT. It codes for CASSPTGFNQPQHF. The rearrangement joins TRBV27 to TRBJ1-5, with D possibly matching TRBD1 (5 bases). The CDR3 is 14 amino acids. Germline V gene sequence: CDR1 MNHEY, CDR2 SMNVEV (reference sequence). Trimming took off 5 bases at V and 3 bases at J, with 11 bases between the two ends.

J is TRBJ2-7 and V is TRBV6-5, with TRBD2 as a possible D gene (5 bases). The V and J ends lost 4 bases and 6 bases respectively, with 13 bases between them. This CDR3 has 13 amino acids. Germline values: CDR1 MNHEY, CDR2 SVGAGI. CDR3 nucleotide sequence: TGTGCCAGCAGTTTGAGATCTGAGGGCGAGCAGTACTTC. Its translation is CASSLRSEGEQYF.

To note about this clone: The same CDR3 is also encoded by other DNA sequences in this sample. This chain links TRBV7-9 with TRBJ1-2; no clear D. The CDR3 runs 12 residues. Deletions cut 1 base from V and 4 bases from J, with 4 bases between. Germline CDR1 is SEHNR and CDR2 is FQNEAQ (reference sequence). The CDR3 DNA reads TGTGCCAGCAGCTTAGGCGGCTATGGCTACACCTTC. It is translated as CASSLGGYGYTF.

The chain recombines TRBV30 with TRBJ1-6; 7 bases line up with TRBD1. This CDR3 is 15 amino acids long. Losses at the gene ends were 5 bases for V and 6 bases for J; bases not matched to a gene: 10. CDR1 GTSNPN and CDR2 SVGIG come from the germline V gene (reference sequence). CDR3 coding DNA: TGTGCCTGGGAAGGGGGCGCAGCTACTAATTCACCCCTCCACTTT. Amino acids: CAWEGGAATNSPLHF.

The chain couples TRBV2 to TRBJ2-1, with D tentatively TRBD2 (6 bases). Germline V gene lookup returns CDR1 SNHLY and CDR2 FYNNEI. V was clipped by 6 bases and J by 5 bases, with 11 bases between them. CDR3 length: 13 amino acids. CDR3 DNA: TGTGCCAGCAGGGGGACTCCAAACAATGAGCAGTTCTTC. Translation gives CASRGTPNNEQFF.

This chain uses TRBV2 with TRBJ1-1; 9 bases match TRBD1. From germline, CDR1 is SNHLY and CDR2 FYNNEI. V was pared by 8 bases and J by 6 bases, with 4 bases of the junction left unmatched. This CDR3 contains 12 residues. CDR3 sequence (DNA): TGTGCCAGCCGGGGACAGGGATCTGAAGCTTTCTTT. Protein product: CASRGQGSEAFF. Full variable domain (missing parts from reference TRBV2 and TRBJ1-1): EPEVTQTPSHQVTQMGQEVILRCVPISNHLYFYWYRQILGQKVEFLVSFYNNEISEKSEIFDDQFSVERPDGSNFTLKIRSTKLEDSAMYFCASRGQGSEAFFGQGTRLTVV.

Remarks on this clone: The junction does not match germline at one end; this may be a read error. The CDR3 DNA reads as TGTGTCTGGAGGGGACCGGGTCTTGGGGGGACTGAAGCTTTCTTT. It encodes CVWRGPGLGGTEAFF. V is TRBV30 and J is TRBJ1-1, with a possible D match to TRBD1 (5 bases). The CDR3 totals 15 residues. Germline CDR1 is GTSNPN and CDR2 is SVGIG (reference sequence).

The chain links TRBV4-1 to TRBJ1-5; tentative D call: TRBD1 (6 bases). The CDR3 sequence is 15 residues long. With 2 bases removed from V and 2 bases from J, the gap between germline ends came to 10 bases. CDR1 and CDR2 from the germline V gene are MGHRA and YSYEKL. CDR3 DNA: TGCGCCAGCAGCCAATACCAGGGGCGCAATCAGCCCCAGCATTTT. Translation: CASSQYQGRNQPQHF.

The rearrangement uses TRBV7-9 and TRBJ1-5; D may be TRBD1 (6 bases). Trimming removed 1 base from V and 1 base from J, with 8 bases in between. The CDR3 contains 15 residues. CDR1 is SEHNR and CDR2 is FQNEAQ in the germline V gene (reference sequence). This chain's CDR3 is CASSLGGLSNQPQHF. In DNA form, the CDR3 reads TGTGCCAGCAGCTTAGGGGGGCTGAGCAATCAGCCCCAGCATTTT.

The rearrangement links TRBV2 to TRBJ2-5, with D possibly being TRBD1 (5 bases). The J call may be mistaken, given a closer DNA end match to TRBJ2-7. The CDR3 totals 13 residues. Germline values: CDR1 SNHLY, CDR2 FYNNEI. CDR3 in DNA: TGTGCCAGCATCACACAGGCTAGGGGCGAGCAGTACTTC. Protein product: CASITQARGEQYF.

The chain recombines TRBV7-6 with TRBJ2-1, with D possibly being TRBD2 (6 bases). CDR1 is SGHVS and CDR2 is FNYEAQ in the germline V gene. The CDR3 has 16 residues. Trimming took 1 base from V and 3 from J, leaving 13 bases between them. As DNA, the CDR3 is TGTGCCAGCAGCTTAGTAGGCGGGGTCTTCTACAATGAGCAGTTCTTC. Translating it yields CASSLVGGVFYNEQFF.

The gene calls are TRBV30 and TRBJ2-7; D remains unclear. V lost 3 bases and J 2 bases, leaving 11 bases between the germline ends. The germline V gene encodes CDR1 GTSNPN and CDR2 SVGIG (reference sequence). The CDR3 runs 13 residues. Here the CDR3 DNA reads TGTGCCTGGAGCCGGTCGGTGGCCTACGAGCAGTACTTC. Protein product: CAWSRSVAYEQYF.

The chain couples TRBV4-1 to TRBJ1-5; tentatively, D is TRBD1 (6 bases). This CDR3 is 15 amino acids long. Per germline, CDR1 MGHRA and CDR2 YSYEKL. Trimming cost V 0 bases and J 6 bases, with 12 bases left between them. The chain's CDR3 is CASSQERGGGQPQHF. The CDR3 DNA reads TGCGCCAGCAGCCAAGAAAGGGGGGGCGGTCAGCCCCAGCATTTT.

The V and J genes are TRBV5-6 and TRBJ2-7, with D possibly TRBD2 on 6 matching bases. Trimming cost V 6 bases and J 5 bases, with 27 bases left between them. Germline V lookup: CDR1 SGHDT, CDR2 YYEEEE. This CDR3 spans 17 amino acids. The CDR3 here is CASTIHWGAGTLHEQYF. The DNA of the CDR3 is TGTGCCAGCACCATCCATTGGGGAGCCGGGACTTTACACGAGCAGTACTTC.

The chain recombines TRBV6-4 with TRBJ1-1, with TRBD1 as a possible D gene (5 bases). The CDR3 spans 14 residues. The V end lost 7 bases, the J end lost 3 bases, and 15 bases lay between the germline ends. The germline V gene encodes CDR1 MRHNA and CDR2 SNTAGT. The CDR3 nucleotides are TGTGCCAGCATTAAACAGGTCGCGGACACTGAAGCTTTCTTT. The encoded protein is CASIKQVADTEAFF.

This chain uses TRBV7-9 with TRBJ2-1; no reliable D call. The germline V gene has CDR1 SEHNR and CDR2 FQNEAQ (reference sequence). V lost 4 bases, J lost 1 base, and 11 bases lay in between. This CDR3 spans 15 amino acids. The CDR3 is CASSSPYLSYNEQFF. In nucleotides, the CDR3 is TGTGCCAGCAGCTCCCCCTATTTGTCCTACAATGAGCAGTTCTTC.